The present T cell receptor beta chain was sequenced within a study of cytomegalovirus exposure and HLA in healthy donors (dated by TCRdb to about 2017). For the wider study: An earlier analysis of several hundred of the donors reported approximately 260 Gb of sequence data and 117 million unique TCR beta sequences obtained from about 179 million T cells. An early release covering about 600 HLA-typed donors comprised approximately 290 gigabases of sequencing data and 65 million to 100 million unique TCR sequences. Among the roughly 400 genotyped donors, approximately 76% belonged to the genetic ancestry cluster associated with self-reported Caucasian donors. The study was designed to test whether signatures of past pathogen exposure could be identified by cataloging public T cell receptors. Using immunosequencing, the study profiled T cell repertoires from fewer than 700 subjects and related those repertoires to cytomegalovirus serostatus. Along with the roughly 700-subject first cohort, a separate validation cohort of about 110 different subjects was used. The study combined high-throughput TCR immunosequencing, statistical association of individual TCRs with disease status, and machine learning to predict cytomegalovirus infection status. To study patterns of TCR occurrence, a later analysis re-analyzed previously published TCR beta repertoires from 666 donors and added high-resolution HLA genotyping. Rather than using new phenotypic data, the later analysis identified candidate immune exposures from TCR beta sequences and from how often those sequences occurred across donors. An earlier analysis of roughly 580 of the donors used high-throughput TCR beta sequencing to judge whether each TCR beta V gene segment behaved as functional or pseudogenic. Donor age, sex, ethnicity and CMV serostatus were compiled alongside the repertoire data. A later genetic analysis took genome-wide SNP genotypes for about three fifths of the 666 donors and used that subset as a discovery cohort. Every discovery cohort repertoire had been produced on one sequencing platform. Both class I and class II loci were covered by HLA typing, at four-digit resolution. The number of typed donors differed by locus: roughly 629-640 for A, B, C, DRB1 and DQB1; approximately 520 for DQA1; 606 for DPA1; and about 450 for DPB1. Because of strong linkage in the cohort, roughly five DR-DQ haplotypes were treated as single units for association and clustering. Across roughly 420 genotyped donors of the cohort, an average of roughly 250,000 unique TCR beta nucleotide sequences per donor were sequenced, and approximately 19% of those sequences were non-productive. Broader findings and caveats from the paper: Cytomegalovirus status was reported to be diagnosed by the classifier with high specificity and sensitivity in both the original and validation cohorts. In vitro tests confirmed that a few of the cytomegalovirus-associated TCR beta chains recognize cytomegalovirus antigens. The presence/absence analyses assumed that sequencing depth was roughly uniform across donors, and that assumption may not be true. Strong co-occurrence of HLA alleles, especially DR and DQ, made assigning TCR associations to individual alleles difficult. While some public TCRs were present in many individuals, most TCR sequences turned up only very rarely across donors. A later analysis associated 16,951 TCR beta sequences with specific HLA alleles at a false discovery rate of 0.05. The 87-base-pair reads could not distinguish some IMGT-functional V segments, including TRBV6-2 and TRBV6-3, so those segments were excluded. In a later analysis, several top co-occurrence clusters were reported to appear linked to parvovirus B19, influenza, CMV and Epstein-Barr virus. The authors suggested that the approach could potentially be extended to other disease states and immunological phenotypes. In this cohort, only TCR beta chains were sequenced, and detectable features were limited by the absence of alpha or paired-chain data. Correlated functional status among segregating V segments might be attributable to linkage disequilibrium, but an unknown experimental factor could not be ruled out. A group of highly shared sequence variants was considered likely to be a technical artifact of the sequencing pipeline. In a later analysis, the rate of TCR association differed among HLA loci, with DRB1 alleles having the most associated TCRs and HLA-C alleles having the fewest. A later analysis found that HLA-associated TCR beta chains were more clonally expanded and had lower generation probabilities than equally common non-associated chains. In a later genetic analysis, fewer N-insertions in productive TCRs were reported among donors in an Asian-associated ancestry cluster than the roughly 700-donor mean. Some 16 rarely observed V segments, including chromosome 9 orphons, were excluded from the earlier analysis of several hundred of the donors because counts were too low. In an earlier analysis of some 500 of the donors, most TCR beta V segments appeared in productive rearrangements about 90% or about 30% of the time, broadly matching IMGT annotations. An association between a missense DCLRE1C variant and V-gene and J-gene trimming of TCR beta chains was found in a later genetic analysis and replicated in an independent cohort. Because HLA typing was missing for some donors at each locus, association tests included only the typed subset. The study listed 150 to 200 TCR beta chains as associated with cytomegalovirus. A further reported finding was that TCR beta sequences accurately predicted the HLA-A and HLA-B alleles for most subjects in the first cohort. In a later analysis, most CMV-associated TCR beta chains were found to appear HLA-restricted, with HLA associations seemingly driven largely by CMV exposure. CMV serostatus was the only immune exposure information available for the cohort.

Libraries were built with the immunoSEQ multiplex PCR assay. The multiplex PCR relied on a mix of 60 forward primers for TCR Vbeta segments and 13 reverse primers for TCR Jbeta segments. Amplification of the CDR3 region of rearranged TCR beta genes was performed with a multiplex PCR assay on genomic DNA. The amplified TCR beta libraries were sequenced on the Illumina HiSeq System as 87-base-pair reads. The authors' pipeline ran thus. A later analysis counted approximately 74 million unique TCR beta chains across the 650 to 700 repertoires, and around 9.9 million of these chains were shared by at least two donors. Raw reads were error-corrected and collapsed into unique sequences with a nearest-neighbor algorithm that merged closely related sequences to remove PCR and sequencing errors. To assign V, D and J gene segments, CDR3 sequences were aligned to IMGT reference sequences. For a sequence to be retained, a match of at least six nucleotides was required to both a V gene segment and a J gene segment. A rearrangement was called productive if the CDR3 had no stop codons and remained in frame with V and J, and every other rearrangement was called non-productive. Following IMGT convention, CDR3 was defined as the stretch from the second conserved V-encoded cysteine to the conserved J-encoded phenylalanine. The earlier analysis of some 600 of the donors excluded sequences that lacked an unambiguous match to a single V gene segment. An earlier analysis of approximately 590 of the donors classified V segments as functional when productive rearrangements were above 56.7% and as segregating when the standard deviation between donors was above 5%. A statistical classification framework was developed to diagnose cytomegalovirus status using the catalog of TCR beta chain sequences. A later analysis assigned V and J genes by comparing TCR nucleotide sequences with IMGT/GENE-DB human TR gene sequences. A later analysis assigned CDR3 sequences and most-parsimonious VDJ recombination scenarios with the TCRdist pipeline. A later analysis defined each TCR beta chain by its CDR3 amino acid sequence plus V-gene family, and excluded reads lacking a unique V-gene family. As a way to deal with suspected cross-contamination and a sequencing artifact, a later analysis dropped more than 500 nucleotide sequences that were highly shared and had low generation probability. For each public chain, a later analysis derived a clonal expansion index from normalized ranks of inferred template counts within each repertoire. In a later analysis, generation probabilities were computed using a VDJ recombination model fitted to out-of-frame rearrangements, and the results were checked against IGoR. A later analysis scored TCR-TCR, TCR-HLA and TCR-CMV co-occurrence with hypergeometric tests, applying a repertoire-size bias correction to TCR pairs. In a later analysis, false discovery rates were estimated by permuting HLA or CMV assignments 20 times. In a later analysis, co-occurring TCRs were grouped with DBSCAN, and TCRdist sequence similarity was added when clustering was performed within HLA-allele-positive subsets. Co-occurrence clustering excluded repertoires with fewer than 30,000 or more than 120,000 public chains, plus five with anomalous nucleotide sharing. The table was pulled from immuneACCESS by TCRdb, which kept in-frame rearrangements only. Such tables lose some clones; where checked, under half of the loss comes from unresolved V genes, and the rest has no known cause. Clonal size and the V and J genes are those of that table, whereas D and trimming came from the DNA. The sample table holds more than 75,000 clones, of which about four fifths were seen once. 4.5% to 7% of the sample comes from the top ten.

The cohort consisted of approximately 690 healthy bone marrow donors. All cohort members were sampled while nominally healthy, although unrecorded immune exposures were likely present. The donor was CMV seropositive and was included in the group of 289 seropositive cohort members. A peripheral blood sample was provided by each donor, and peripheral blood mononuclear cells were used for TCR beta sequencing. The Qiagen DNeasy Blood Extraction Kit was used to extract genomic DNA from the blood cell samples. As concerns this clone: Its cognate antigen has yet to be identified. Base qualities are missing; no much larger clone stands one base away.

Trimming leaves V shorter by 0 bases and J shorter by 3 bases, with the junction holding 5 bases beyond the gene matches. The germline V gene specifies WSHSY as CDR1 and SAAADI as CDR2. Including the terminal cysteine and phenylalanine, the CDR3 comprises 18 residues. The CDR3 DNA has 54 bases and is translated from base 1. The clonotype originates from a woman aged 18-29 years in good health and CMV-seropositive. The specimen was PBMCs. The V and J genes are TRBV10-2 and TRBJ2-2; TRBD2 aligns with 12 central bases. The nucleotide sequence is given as TGCGCCAGCAGTGAGTCACCTAGCGGGGGGGCCTACACCGGGGAGCTGTTTTTT. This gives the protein CASSESPSGGAYTGELFF.